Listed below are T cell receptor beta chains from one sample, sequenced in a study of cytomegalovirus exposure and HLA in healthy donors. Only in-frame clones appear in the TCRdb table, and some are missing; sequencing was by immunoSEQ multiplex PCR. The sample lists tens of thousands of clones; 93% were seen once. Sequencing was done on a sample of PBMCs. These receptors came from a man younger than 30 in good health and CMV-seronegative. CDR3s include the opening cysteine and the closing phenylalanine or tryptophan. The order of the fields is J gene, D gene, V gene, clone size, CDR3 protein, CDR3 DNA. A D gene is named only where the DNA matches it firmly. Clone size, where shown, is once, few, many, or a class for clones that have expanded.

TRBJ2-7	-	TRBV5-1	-	CASSILQGGLEQYF	TGCGCCAGCAGCATCCTCCAGGGGGGCCTCGAGCAGTACTTC
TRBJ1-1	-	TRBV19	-	CASSSREGGEAFF	TGTGCCAGTAGTTCCAGGGAAGGTGGTGAAGCTTTCTTT
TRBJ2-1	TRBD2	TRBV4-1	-	CASSQGGGGAGGLYNEQFF	TGCGCCAGCAGCCAAGGAGGAGGAGGTGCGGGGGGGCTCTACAATGAGCAGTTCTTC
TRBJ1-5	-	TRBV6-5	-	CASSDSYSNQPQHF	TGTGCCAGCAGTGACAGCTATAGCAATCAGCCCCAGCATTTT
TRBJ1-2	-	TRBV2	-	CASSVTGNYGYTF	TGTGCCAGCAGCGTCACAGGGAACTATGGCTACACCTTC
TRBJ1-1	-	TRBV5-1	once	CASSLWGQTNTEAFF	TGCGCCAGCAGCTTGTGGGGGCAGACAAACACTGAAGCTTTCTTT
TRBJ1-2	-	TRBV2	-	CATSSFRHVYGYTF	TGTGCCACCTCCTCCTTCAGACACGTCTATGGCTACACCTTC
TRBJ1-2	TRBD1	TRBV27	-	CASSFPGDRTYGYTF	TGTGCCAGCAGTTTTCCCGGGGACAGAACCTATGGCTACACCTTC
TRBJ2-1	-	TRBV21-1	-	CASSKGRESAWEQFF	TGTGCCAGCAGCAAAGGGCGGGAGTCGGCCTGGGAGCAGTTCTTC
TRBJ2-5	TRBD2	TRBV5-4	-	CASSPLAETGQETQYF	TGTGCCAGCAGCCCACTAGCGGAGACGGGGCAAGAGACCCAGTACTTC
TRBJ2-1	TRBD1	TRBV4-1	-	CASSVQPQGVGNNEQFF	TGCGCCAGCAGCGTGCAGCCCCAGGGGGTCGGGAACAATGAGCAGTTCTTC
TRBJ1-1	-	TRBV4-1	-	CASSQTSRRAANTEAFF	TGCGCCAGCAGCCAAACTTCCAGGAGGGCGGCAAACACTGAAGCTTTCTTT
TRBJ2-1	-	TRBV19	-	CASSGGQKNFYNEQFF	TGTGCCAGTAGTGGCGGACAGAAAAATTTCTACAATGAGCAGTTCTTC
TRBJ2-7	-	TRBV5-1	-	CASSPGQPYEQYF	TGCGCCAGCAGCCCAGGCCAGCCCTACGAGCAGTACTTC
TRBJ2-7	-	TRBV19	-	CASSTQPGRDGEQYF	TGTGCCAGTAGTACCCAACCGGGCAGGGATGGCGAGCAGTACTTC
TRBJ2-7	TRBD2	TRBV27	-	CASSPKGLAGYEQYF	TGTGCCAGCAGTCCTAAGGGCCTAGCGGGGTACGAGCAGTACTTC
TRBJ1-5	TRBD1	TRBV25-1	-	CASSDSGQGLSQHF	TGTGCCAGCAGTGACTCGGGACAGGGGTTGTCCCAGCATTTT
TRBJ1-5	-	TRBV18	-	CASSPSLQGWDQPQHF	TGTGCCAGCTCACCAAGTCTGCAGGGGTGGGATCAGCCCCAGCATTTT
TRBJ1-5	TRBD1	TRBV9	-	CASSVGQGGQPQHF	TGTGCCAGCAGCGTAGGACAGGGAGGTCAGCCCCAGCATTTT
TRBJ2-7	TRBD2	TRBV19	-	CASSMSGGTDEQYF	TGTGCCAGTAGTATGAGCGGGGGAACGGACGAGCAGTACTTC
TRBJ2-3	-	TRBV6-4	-	CASSDERVGMNTQYF	TGTGCCAGCAGTGACGAGAGGGTGGGCATGAATACGCAGTATTTT
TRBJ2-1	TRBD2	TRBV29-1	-	CSVDGRGDWGLMEQFF	TGCAGCGTTGACGGGAGGGGGGATTGGGGGCTTATGGAGCAGTTCTTC
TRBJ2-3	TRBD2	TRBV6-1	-	CASSEGTSGRDTQYF	TGTGCCAGCAGTGAAGGGACTAGCGGGAGAGATACGCAGTATTTT
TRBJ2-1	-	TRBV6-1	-	CASSEVISQGNNEQFF	TGTGCCAGCAGTGAAGTTATTTCCCAGGGCAACAATGAGCAGTTCTTC
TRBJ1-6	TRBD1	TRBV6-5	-	CASSYQTGLSPLHF	TGTGCCAGCAGTTACCAGACAGGGCTTTCACCCCTCCACTTT
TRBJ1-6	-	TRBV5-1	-	CASSLGPPEPPLHF	TGCGCCAGCAGCTTGGGGCCCCCTGAACCACCCCTCCACTTT
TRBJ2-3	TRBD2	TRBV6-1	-	CASSLTSGGADTQYF	TGTGCCAGCAGTCTGACTAGCGGGGGGGCAGATACGCAGTATTTT
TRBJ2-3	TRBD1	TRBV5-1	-	CASSPGTGQDTQYF	TGCGCCAGCAGCCCCGGGACAGGGCAAGATACGCAGTATTTT
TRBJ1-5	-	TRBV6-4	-	CASSPSGNQPQHF	TGTGCCAGCAGTCCCTCGGGAAATCAGCCCCAGCATTTT
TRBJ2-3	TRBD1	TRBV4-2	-	CASSHQDRPTDTQYF	TGTGCCAGCAGCCACCAGGACAGGCCCACAGATACGCAGTATTTT
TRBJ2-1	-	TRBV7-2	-	CASSFIRDLANEQFF	TGTGCCAGCAGCTTTATAAGGGATTTAGCGAATGAGCAGTTCTTC
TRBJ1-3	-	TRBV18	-	CASSPPLLSGNTIYF	TGTGCCAGCTCACCACCCCTTCTCTCTGGAAACACCATATATTTT
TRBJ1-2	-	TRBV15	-	CATSRDPSYGYTF	TGTGCCACCAGCAGAGATCCCAGCTATGGCTACACCTTC
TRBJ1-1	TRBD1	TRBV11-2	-	CASSAQGGTEAFF	TGTGCCAGCAGCGCACAGGGGGGCACTGAAGCTTTCTTT
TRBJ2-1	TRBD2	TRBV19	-	CASSIRTSGGSYNEQFF	TGTGCCAGTAGTATTAGGACTAGCGGGGGCTCCTACAATGAGCAGTTCTTC
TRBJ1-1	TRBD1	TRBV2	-	CASSEIEIGRGAFF	TGTGCCAGCAGTGAAATAGAGATTGGCAGGGGGGCTTTCTTT
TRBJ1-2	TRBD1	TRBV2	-	CASSEREGANGYTF	TGTGCCAGCAGTGAGCGGGAGGGGGCTAATGGCTACACCTTC
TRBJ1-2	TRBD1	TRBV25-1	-	CASSESGTANYGYTF	TGTGCCAGCAGTGAATCGGGGACAGCTAACTATGGCTACACCTTC
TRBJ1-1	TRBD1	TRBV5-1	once	CASSPRTGTIATEAFF	TGCGCCAGCAGCCCCCGGACAGGGACAATAGCCACTGAAGCTTTCTTT
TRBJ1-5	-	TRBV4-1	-	CASSQGGQGGQPQHF	TGCGCCAGCAGCCAAGGTGGTCAGGGAGGTCAGCCCCAGCATTTT
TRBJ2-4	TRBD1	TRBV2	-	CASHLETGNIQYF	TGTGCCAGCCATCTGGAGACAGGGAACATTCAGTACTTC
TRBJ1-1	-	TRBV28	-	CASCQRLMNTEAFF	TGTGCCAGCTGTCAGAGGCTCATGAACACTGAAGCTTTCTTT
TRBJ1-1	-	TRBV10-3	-	CAIQDIKGEAFF	TGTGCCATCCAGGACATTAAGGGTGAAGCTTTCTTT
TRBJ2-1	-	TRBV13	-	CASRPSLGRNEQFF	TGTGCCAGCAGGCCGAGCCTGGGGCGAAATGAGCAGTTCTTC
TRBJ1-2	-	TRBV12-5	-	CASGSMHRDSRTQGYTF	TGTGCTAGTGGTTCAATGCACCGGGACTCCAGAACCCAGGGCTACACCTTC
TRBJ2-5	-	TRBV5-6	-	CASSLVYFGGLQETQYF	TGTGCCAGCAGCTTGGTTTATTTTGGGGGCCTTCAAGAGACCCAGTACTTC
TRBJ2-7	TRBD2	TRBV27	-	CASSFLAGESYEQYF	TGTGCCAGCAGTTTCCTAGCGGGAGAGTCCTACGAGCAGTACTTC
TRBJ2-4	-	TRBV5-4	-	CASSFGGVENIQYF	TGTGCCAGCAGCTTTGGTGGTGTAGAAAACATTCAGTACTTC
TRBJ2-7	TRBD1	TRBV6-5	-	CASRLRTGVAEQYF	TGTGCCAGCAGACTCAGGACAGGGGTAGCGGAGCAGTACTTC
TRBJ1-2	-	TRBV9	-	CASSVALAGAYYGYTF	TGTGCCAGCAGCGTAGCTCTGGCAGGGGCTTACTATGGCTACACCTTC
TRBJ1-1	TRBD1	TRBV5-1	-	CASSLRQGAEAFF	TGCGCCAGCAGCTTGCGACAGGGGGCCGAAGCTTTCTTT
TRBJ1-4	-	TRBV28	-	CASSFRGETGEKLFF	TGTGCCAGCAGTTTTCGGGGGGAGACTGGCGAGAAACTGTTTTTT
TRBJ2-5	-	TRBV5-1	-	CASSSTVQETQYF	TGCGCCAGCAGCTCGACAGTACAAGAGACCCAGTACTTC
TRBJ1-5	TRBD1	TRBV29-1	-	CSVRGVNQPQHF	TGCAGCGTCAGGGGGGTTAATCAGCCCCAGCATTTT
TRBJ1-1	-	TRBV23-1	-	CASVTTTYTEAFF	TGCGCCAGCGTTACGACGACTTACACTGAAGCTTTCTTT
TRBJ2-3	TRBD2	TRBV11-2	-	CASSLNGLAGSLGDTQYF	TGTGCCAGCAGCTTAAATGGGCTAGCGGGGTCCCTGGGAGATACGCAGTATTTT
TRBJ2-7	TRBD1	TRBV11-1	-	CASSLAGTEAYEQYF	TGTGCCAGCAGCTTAGCAGGGACAGAAGCCTACGAGCAGTACTTC
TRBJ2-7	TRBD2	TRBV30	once	CAWSVWRTSGSSYEQYF	TGTGCCTGGAGTGTATGGCGGACTAGCGGCAGCTCCTACGAGCAGTACTTC
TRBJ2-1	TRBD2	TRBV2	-	CASTSRTSGGVYNEQFF	TGTGCCAGCACCTCTCGGACTAGCGGGGGCGTCTACAATGAGCAGTTCTTC